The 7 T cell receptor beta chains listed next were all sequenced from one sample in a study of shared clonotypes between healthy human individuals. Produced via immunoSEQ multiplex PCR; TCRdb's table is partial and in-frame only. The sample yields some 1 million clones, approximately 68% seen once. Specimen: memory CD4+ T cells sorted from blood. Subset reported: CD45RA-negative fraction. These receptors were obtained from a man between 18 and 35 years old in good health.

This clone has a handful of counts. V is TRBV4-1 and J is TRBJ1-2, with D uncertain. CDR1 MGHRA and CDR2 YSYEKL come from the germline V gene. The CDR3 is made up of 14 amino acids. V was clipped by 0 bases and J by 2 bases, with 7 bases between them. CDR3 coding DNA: TGCGCCAGCAGCCAAGATGCAGTAAACTATGGCTACACCTTC. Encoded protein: CASSQDAVNYGYTF.

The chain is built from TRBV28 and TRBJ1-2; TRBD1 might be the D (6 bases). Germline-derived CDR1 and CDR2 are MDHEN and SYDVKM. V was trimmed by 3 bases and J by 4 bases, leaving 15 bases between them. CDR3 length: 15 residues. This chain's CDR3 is CASSFYEGGTYGYTF. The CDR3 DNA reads TGTGCCAGCAGTTTTTACGAGGGGGGGACCTATGGCTACACCTTC.

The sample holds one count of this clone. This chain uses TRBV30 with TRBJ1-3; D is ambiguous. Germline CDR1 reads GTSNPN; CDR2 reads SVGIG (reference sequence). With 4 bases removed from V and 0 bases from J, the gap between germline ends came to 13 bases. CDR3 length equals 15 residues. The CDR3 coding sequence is TGTGCCTGGAAGGAAGGACGGTTCTCTGGAAACACCATATATTTT. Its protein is CAWKEGRFSGNTIYF.

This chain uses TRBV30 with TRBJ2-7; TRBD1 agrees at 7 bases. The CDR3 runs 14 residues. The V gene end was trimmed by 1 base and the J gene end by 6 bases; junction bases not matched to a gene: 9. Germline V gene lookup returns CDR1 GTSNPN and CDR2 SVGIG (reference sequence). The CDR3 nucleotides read TGTGCCTGGAGTGAGGAACAGGGGCAAAGCGAGCAGTACTTC. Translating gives CAWSEEQGQSEQYF.

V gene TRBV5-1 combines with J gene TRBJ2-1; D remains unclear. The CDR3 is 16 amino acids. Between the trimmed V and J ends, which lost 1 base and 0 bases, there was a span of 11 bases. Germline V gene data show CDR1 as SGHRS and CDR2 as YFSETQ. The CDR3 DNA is TGCGCCAGCAGCTTGTCGCCCTCGAGCTCCTACAATGAGCAGTTCTTC. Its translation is CASSLSPSSSYNEQFF.

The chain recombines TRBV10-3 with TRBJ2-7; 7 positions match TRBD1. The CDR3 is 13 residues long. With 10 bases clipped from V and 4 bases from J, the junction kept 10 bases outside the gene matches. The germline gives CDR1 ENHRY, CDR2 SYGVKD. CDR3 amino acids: CATSTGTVYEQYF. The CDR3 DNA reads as TGTGCCACATCGACAGGGACAGTGTACGAGCAGTACTTC.

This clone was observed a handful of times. The CDR3 DNA sequence: TGTGCCAGCCGCCAGGCGGGAGTGGGGGCGGGGGAGCTGTTTTTT. This codes for CASRQAGVGAGELFF. The chain has TRBV7-2 and TRBJ2-2; perhaps TRBD2 as D (7 bases). The CDR3 is 15 amino acids. Germline V gene lookup returns CDR1 SGHTA and CDR2 FQGNSA. The V gene lost 8 bases and the J gene lost 8 bases, with 21 bases spanning the gap.